This T cell receptor beta chain comes out of a study of T cell responses to AZD1222 COVID-19 vaccine. Findings and limits, study-wide: Repertoire sampling occurred only after the peak T cell response. The donor cohort was predominantly white British with a female majority, and clonal diversity may have been underestimated.

Concerning this clone itself: What it recognizes is unknown.

The repertoire was sequenced with immunoSEQ multiplex PCR; TCRdb's copy has only in-frame clones and lacks some. The sample yields under 150,000 clones, roughly nine tenths seen once. This clonotype originated in an adult who received the AZD1222 COVID-19 vaccine. The source material was peripheral blood, sampled 28 days after the second AZD1222 dose.

The CDR3 protein is CASSSGTSHYGYTF. CDR3 DNA: TGTGCCAGTAGTTCCGGGACATCTCACTATGGCTACACCTTC. The chain has TRBV19 and TRBJ1-2; D perhaps matches TRBD1 (6 bases). The V gene lost 5 bases and the J gene lost 3 bases, with 13 bases spanning the gap. In germline, CDR1 is LNHDA, CDR2 SQIVND (reference sequence). CDR3 length equals 14 residues.